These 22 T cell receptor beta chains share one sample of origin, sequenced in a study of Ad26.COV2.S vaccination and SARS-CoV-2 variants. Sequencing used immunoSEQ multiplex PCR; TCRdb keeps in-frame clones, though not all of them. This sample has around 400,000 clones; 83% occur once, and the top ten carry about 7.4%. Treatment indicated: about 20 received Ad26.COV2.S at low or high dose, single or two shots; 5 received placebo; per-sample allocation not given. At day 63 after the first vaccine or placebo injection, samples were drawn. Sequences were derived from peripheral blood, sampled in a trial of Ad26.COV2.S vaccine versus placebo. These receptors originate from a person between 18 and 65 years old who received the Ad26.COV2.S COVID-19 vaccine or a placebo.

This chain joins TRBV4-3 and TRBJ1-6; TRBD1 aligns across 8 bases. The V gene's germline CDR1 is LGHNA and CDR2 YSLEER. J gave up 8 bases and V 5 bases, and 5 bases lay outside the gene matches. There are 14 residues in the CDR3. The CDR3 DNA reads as TGCGCCAGCAGCGGCCAGGGGGCTTATTCACCCCTCCACTTT. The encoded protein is CASSGQGAYSPLHF.

CDR3 DNA sequence: TGTGCCAGCAGCCTAAATAGTGGGAACACCATATATTTT. Translated: CASSLNSGNTIYF. The J gene is TRBJ1-3, the V gene TRBV13; D gene ambiguous. Germline CDR1 and CDR2: PRHDT and FYEKMQ (reference sequence). The CDR3 totals 13 residues. V lost 5 bases, J lost 7 bases, and 12 bases lay in between. The entire variable domain, with the rest obtained from reference TRBV13 and TRBJ1-3, is as follows: AAGVIQSPRHLIKEKRETATLKCYPIPRHDTVYWYQQGPGQDPQFLISFYEKMQSDKGSIPDRFSAQQFSDYHSELNMSSLELGDSALYFCASSLNSGNTIYFGEGSWLTVV.

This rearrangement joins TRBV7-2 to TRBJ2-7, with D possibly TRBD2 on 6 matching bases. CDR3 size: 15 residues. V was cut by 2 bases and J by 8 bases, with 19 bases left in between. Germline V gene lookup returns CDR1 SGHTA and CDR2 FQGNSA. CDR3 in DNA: TGTGCCAGCAGCTTATCCCGGGACCCCCGCGGGAAGCAGTACTTC. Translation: CASSLSRDPRGKQYF.

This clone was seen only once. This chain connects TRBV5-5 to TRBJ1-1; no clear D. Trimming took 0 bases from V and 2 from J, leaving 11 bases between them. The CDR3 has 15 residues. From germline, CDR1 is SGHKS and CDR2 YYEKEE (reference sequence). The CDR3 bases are TGTGCCAGCAGCTTGGAGCGACACCAAAACACTGAAGCTTTCTTT. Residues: CASSLERHQNTEAFF. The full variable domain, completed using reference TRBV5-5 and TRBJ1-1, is DAGVTQSPTHLIKTRGQQVTLRCSPISGHKSVSWYQQVLGQGPQFIFQYYEKEERGRGNFPDRFSARQFPNYSSELNVNALLLGDSALYLCASSLERHQNTEAFFGQGTRLTVV.

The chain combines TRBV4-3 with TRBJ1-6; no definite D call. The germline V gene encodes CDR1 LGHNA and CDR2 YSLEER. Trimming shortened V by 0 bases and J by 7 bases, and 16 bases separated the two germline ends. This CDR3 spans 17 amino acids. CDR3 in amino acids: CASSQDAAPLRNSPLHF. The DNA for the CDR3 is TGCGCCAGCAGCCAAGATGCGGCCCCGCTTCGGAATTCACCCCTCCACTTT.

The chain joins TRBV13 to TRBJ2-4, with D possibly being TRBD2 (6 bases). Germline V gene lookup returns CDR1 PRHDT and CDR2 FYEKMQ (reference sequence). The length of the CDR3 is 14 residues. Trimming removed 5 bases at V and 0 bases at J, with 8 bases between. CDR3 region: CASSQGLAKNIQYF. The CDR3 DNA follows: TGTGCCAGCAGCCAGGGACTAGCCAAAAACATTCAGTACTTC.

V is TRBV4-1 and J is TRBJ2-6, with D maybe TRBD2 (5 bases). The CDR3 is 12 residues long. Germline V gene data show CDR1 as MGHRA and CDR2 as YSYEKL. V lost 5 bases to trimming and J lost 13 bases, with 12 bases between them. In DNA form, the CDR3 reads TGCGCCAGCAGCTCCCACGGGGAGGTCCTGACTTTC. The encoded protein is CASSSHGEVLTF.

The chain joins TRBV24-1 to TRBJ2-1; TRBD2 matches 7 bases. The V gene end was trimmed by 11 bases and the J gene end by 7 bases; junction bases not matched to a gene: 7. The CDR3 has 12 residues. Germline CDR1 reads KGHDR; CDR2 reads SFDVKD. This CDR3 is CASSLGRNEQFF. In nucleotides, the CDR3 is TGTGCCAGCAGCCTCGGGAGGAATGAGCAGTTCTTC.

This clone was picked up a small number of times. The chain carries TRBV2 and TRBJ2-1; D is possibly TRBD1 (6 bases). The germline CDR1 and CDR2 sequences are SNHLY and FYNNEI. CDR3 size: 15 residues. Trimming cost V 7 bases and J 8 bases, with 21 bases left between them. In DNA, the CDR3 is TGTGCCAGCATACAGGGACCTATGGCGGGCGATGAGCAGTTCTTC. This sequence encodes CASIQGPMAGDEQFF.

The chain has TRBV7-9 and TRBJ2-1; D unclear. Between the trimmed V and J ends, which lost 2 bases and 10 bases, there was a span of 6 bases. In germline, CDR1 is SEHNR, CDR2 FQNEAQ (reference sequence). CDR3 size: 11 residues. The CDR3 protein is CASSLRAEQFF. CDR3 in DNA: TGTGCCAGCAGCTTAAGAGCCGAGCAGTTCTTC. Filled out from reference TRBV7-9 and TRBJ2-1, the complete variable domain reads DTGVSQNPRHKITKRGQNVTFRCDPISEHNRLYWYRQTLGQGPEFLTYFQNEAQLEKSRLLSDRFSAERPKGSFSTLEIQRTEQGDSAMYLCASSLRAEQFFGPGTRLTVL.

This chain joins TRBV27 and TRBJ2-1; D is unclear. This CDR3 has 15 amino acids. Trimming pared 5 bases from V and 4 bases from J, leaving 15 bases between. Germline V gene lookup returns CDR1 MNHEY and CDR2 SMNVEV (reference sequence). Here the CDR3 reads CASSRTGPPYNEQFF. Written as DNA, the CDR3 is TGTGCCAGCAGTCGAACCGGGCCCCCTTACAATGAGCAGTTCTTC.

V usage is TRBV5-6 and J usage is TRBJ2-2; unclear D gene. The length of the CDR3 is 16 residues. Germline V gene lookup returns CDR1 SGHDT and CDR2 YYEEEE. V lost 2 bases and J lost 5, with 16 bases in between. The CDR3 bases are TGTGCCAGCAGCTTTATGTCCTTGAGTCGGACCGGGGAGCTGTTTTTT. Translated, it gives CASSFMSLSRTGELFF.

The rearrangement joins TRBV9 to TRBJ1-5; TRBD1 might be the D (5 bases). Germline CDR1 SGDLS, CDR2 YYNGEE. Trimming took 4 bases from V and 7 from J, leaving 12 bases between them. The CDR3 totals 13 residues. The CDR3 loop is CASSRGHRQPQHF. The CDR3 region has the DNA TGTGCCAGCAGCCGTGGACATCGGCAGCCCCAGCATTTT.

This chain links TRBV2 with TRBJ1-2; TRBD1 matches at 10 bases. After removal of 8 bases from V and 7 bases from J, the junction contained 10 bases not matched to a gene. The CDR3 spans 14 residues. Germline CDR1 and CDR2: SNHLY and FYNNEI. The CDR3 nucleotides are TGTGCCAGCTTTCGGACAGGGGGATCTGGTGGCTACACCTTC. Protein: CASFRTGGSGGYTF.

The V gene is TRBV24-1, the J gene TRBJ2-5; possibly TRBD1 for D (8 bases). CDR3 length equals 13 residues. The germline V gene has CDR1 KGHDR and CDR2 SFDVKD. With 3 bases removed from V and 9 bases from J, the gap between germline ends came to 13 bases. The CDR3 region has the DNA TGTGCCACCAGTGATCACAGGGGGGGGGCCCAGTACTTC. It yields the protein CATSDHRGGAQYF.

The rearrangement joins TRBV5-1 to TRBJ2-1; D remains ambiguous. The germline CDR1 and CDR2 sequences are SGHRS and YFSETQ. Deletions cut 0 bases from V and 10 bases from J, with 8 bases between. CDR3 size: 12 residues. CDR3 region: CASSLVAGEQFF. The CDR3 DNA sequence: TGCGCCAGCAGCTTGGTTGCTGGAGAGCAGTTCTTC.

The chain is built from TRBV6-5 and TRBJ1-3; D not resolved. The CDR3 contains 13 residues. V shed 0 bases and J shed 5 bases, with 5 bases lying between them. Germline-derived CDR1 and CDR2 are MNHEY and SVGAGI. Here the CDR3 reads CASSYSNRNTIYF. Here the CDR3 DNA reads TGTGCCAGCAGTTACTCGAACCGAAACACCATATATTTT.

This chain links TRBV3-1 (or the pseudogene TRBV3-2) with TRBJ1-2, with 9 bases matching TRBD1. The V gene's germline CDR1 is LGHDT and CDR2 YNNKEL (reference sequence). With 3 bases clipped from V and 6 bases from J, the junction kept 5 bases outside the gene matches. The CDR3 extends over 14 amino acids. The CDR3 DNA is TGTGCCAGCAGCCACAAGGGACAGGGAAATGGCTACACCTTC. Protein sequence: CASSHKGQGNGYTF.

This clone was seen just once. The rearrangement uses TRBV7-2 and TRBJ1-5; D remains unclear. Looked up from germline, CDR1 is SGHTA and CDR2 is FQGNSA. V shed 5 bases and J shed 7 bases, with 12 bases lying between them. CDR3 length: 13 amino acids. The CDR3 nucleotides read TGTGCCAGCAGCCCGATGGGTCAGCAGCCCCAGCATTTT. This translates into CASSPMGQQPQHF. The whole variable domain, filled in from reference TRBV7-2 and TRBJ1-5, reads GAGVSQSPSNKVTEKGKDVELRCDPISGHTALYWYRQSLGQGLEFLIYFQGNSAPDKSGLPSDRFSAERTGGSVSTLTIQRTQQEDSAVYLCASSPMGQQPQHFGDGTRLSIL.

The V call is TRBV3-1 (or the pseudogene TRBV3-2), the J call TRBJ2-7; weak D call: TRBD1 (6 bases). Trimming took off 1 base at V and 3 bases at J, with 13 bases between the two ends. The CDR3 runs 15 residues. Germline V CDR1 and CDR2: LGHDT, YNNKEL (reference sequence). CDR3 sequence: CASSQADRGLYEQYF. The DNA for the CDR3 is TGTGCCAGCAGCCAAGCGGACAGAGGTCTCTACGAGCAGTACTTC.

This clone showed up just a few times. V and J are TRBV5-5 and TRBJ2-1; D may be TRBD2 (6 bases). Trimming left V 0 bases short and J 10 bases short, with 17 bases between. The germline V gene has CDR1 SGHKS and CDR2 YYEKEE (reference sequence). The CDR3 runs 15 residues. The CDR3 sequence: CASSLGLSNSGEQFF. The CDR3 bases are TGTGCCAGCAGCTTGGGTCTCTCGAATAGCGGAGAGCAGTTCTTC. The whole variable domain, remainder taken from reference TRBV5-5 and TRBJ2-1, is DAGVTQSPTHLIKTRGQQVTLRCSPISGHKSVSWYQQVLGQGPQFIFQYYEKEERGRGNFPDRFSARQFPNYSSELNVNALLLGDSALYLCASSLGLSNSGEQFFGPGTRLTVL.

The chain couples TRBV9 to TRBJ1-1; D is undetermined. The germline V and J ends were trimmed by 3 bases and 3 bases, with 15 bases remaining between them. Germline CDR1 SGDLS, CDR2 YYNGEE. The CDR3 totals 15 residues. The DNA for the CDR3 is TGTGCCAGCAGCGCGACCCCGATATGGGACACTGAAGCTTTCTTT. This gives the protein CASSATPIWDTEAFF. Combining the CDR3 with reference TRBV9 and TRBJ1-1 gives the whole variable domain DSGVTQTPKHLITATGQRVTLRCSPRSGDLSVYWYQQSLDQGLQFLIQYYNGEERAKGNILERFSAQQFPDLHSELNLSSLELGDSALYFCASSATPIWDTEAFFGQGTRLTVV.